The 9 T cell receptor beta chains presented below share a single source sample, sequenced in a study of T cell responses to AZD1222 COVID-19 vaccine. This table comes from immunoSEQ multiplex PCR, and its TCRdb copy is limited to in-frame clones, with some not included. Here the sample spans 56,000 or so clones, 70% to 90% being singletons. Sequencing was performed on peripheral blood, taken on day 0 of AZD1222 vaccination. These receptors were taken from an adult in good health.

The rearrangement uses TRBV6-2 or TRBV6-3 and TRBJ1-5; unclear D gene. The ends were cut back, 2 bases at V and 1 base at J, with 18 bases in the middle. Germline CDR1 is MNHEY and CDR2 is SVGEGT. This CDR3 is 18 amino acids long. The CDR3, as DNA: TGTGCCAGCAGTTACATGCCTTCCGATGGGGTAAGCAATCAGCCCCAGCATTTT. It translates to CASSYMPSDGVSNQPQHF.

The V gene is TRBV7-3, the J gene TRBJ2-3, with D possibly matching TRBD1 (6 bases). Germline V lookup: CDR1 SGHTA, CDR2 FQGTGA. Trimming took off 2 bases at V and 7 bases at J, with 16 bases between the two ends. The CDR3 extends over 15 amino acids. CDR3 in amino acids: CASSLQGTGPHTQYF. The CDR3 nucleotides read TGTGCCAGCAGCTTACAGGGGACGGGTCCACATACGCAGTATTTT.

The CDR3 DNA reads as TGTGCCAGCAGTTTGAGGGATCGCTCAGAAAAACTGTTTTTT. Translation gives CASSLRDRSEKLFF. V is TRBV28 and J is TRBJ1-4; D unclear. Trimming removed 3 bases from V and 8 bases from J, with 13 bases in between. CDR1 is MDHEN and CDR2 is SYDVKM in the germline V gene. The CDR3 spans 14 residues.

The rearrangement joins TRBV5-4 to TRBJ1-2; a weak D match, TRBD1 (6 bases). V was clipped by 3 bases and J by 4 bases, with 28 bases between them. Germline CDR1 SGHNT, CDR2 YYREEE (reference sequence). This CDR3 contains 19 residues. The CDR3 DNA reads TGTGCCAGCAGCTACTGGACAGAACGGGTCTTGTTAGATTTCTATGGCTACACCTTC. The encoded protein is CASSYWTERVLLDFYGYTF.

The rearrangement joins TRBV18 to TRBJ2-2, with 7 nucleotides matching TRBD2. The CDR3 totals 15 residues. With 4 bases clipped from V and 2 bases from J, the junction kept 4 bases outside the gene matches. CDR1 and CDR2 from the germline V gene are KGHSH and LQKENI. The CDR3 region is CASSRLAVNTGELFF. The DNA of the CDR3 is TGTGCCAGCTCACGCCTAGCGGTAAACACCGGGGAGCTGTTTTTT.

This clone was seen only once. J is TRBJ2-7 and V is TRBV7-2; possibly TRBD2 for D (6 bases). Looked up from germline, CDR1 is SGHTA and CDR2 is FQGNSA. This CDR3 has 15 amino acids. The germline V and J ends were trimmed by 6 bases and 4 bases, with 19 bases remaining between them. The DNA of the CDR3 is TGTGCCAGCAGGGGTGGAGGGTTTCTCACTTACGAGCAGTACTTC. As protein: CASRGGGFLTYEQYF.

This rearrangement joins TRBV4-1 to TRBJ2-7; perhaps TRBD1 as D (6 bases). Germline lookup yields CDR1 MGHRA and CDR2 YSYEKL. V was trimmed by 2 bases and J by 2 bases, leaving 10 bases between them. The CDR3 runs 14 residues. The CDR3 coding sequence is TGCGCCAGCAGCCAACCAGACAGGCCCTACGAGCAGTACTTC. Encoded protein: CASSQPDRPYEQYF.

The chain links TRBV5-1 to TRBJ2-1; D is undetermined. CDR1 SGHRS and CDR2 YFSETQ come from the germline V gene. The length of the CDR3 is 12 residues. V was cut by 5 bases and J by 7 bases, with 10 bases left in between. The CDR3 loop reads CASSSTLNEQFF. Here the CDR3 DNA reads TGCGCCAGCAGTTCTACTCTGAATGAGCAGTTCTTC.

The chain couples TRBV10-1 to TRBJ1-2, with unresolved D. The CDR3 loop spans 14 amino acids. V was trimmed by 0 bases and J by 3 bases, leaving 8 bases between them. Germline CDR1 is WNHNN and CDR2 is SYGVQD (reference sequence). CDR3 DNA: TGCGCCAGCAGTGAGTCGGCACGCGACTATGGCTACACCTTC. Translation: CASSESARDYGYTF.